This record looks at one T cell receptor (beta chain) sequence and its context. Its antigen is still unknown. These data originate in a study of CXCR3-negative and CXCR3-positive naive CD8 T cells. Study-level information: Collectively, the libraries yielded 130 million or so TRB reads in total, at about 1.5 +/- 0.3 million per library. General observations from the study: Both naive subsets had comparably high diversity; memory CD8+ cells much lower.

The CDR3 runs to 11 residues. Germline V gives CDR1 SGHAT, CDR2 FQNNGV. The authors prepared UMI-labeled TRB cDNA libraries by 5' RACE. No DNA is given; TCRdb re-called the 5' RACE reads and lists each CDR3 protein once. The sample spans tens of thousands of distinct CDR3 sequences; the ten largest clones claim over 1.3%. Sequencing used naive CXCR3- CD8+ T cells from blood. Sample subset: CD45RO-CCR7+CD27+CD95- naive CD8+ T cells lacking CXCR3 (TNR3-). This sequence joins TRBV11-2 and TRBJ1-1. The clonotype originates from a human donor in good health. Some clones in this sample may be carry-over from other donors' samples. The CDR3 spells CASRQLTKAFF.